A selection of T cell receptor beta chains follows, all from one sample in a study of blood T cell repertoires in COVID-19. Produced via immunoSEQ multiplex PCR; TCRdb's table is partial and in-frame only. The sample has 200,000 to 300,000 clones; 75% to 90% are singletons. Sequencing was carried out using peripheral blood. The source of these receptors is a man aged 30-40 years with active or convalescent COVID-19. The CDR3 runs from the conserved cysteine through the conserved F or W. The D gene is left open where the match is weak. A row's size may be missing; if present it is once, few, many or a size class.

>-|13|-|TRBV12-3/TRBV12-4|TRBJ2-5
TGTGCCAGCAGTTTAGTCACGGGGGAGACCCAGTACTTC
CASSLVTGETQYF
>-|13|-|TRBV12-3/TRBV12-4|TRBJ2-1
TGTGCCAGCAGCCCCCCGGTCTACAATGAGCAGTTCTTC
CASSPPVYNEQFF
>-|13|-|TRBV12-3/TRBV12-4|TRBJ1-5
TGTGCCAGCAGTGTCAACGAGAATCAGCCCCAGCATTTT
CASSVNENQPQHF
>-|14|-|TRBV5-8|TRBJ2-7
TGTGCCAGCAGCTTGGACCTCCCCGGGTACGAGCAGTACTTC
CASSLDLPGYEQYF
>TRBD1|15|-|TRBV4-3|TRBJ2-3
TGCGCCAGCAGCCGATCGGACAGGGACACAGATACGCAGTATTTT
CASSRSDRDTDTQYF
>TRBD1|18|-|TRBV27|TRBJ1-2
TGTGCCAGCAGTCCAACAAGTTATGGAGGGGGCGCCTACTATGGCTACACCTTC
CASSPTSYGGGAYYGYTF
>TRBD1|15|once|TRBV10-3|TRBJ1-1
TGTGCCATCAGTGAGTGGACAGGGGTGAACACTGAAGCTTTCTTT
CAISEWTGVNTEAFF
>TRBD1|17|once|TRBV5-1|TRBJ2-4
TGCGCCAGCAGCTTGGCCATAGACAGGGGAGCCAAAAACATTCAGTACTTC
CASSLAIDRGAKNIQYF
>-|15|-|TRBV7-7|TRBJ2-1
TGTGCCAGCAGCGCGGCAGGGACTTCCTTGGATGAGCAGTTCTTC
CASSAAGTSLDEQFF
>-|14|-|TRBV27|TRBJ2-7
TGTGCCAGCAGTTTATCGCGGCTCTGGTACGAGCAGTACTTC
CASSLSRLWYEQYF
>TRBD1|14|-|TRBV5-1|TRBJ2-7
TGCGCCAGCAGCTTGGGCCAGGGGGTCTACGAGCAGTACTTC
CASSLGQGVYEQYF
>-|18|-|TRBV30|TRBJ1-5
TGTGCCTGGAGGGGGCGACCGCCCGGGCCAACCAGCAATCAGCCCCAGCATTTT
CAWRGRPPGPTSNQPQHF
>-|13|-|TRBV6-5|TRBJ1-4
TGTGCCACCTCACGGGGGGTTAATGAAAAACTGTTTTTT
CATSRGVNEKLFF
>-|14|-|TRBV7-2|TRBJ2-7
TGTGCCAGCAGCTTAGGGGGGCCGCCCTACGAGCAGTACTTC
CASSLGGPPYEQYF
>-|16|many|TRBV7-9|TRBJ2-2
TGTGCCAGCAGCTTATCGGCGGGGTTTTACACCGGGGAGCTGTTTTTT
CASSLSAGFYTGELFF
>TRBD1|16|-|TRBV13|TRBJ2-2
TGTGCCAGCAGCTTATACAGGGGGCACAACACCGGGGAGCTGTTTTTT
CASSLYRGHNTGELFF
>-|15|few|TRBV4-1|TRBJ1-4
TGCGCCAGCAGCCAACAGGGGTTGACTAATGAAAAACTGTTTTTT
CASSQQGLTNEKLFF
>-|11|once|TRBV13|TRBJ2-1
TGTGCCAGCAGCTTACGGGTTGAGCAGTTCTTC
CASSLRVEQFF
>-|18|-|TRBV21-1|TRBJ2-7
TGTGCCAGCAGCAAAGGAGAGGGACTTCACGCGCACTCCTACGAGCAGTACTTC
CASSKGEGLHAHSYEQYF
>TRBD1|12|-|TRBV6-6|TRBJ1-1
TGTGCCAGCAGAGACAGGGACACTGAAGCTTTCTTT
CASRDRDTEAFF
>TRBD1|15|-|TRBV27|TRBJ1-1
TGTGCCAGCCAAATAAGGACAGGGCGGAACACTGAAGCTTTCTTT
CASQIRTGRNTEAFF
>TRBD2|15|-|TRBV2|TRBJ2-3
TGTGCCAGCAGTGAACCAGCGGGGGGGCAAGATACGCAGTATTTT
CASSEPAGGQDTQYF
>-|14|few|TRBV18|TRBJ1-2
TGTGCCAGCTTTGAACAGGGTTCGGACTATGGCTACACCTTC
CASFEQGSDYGYTF
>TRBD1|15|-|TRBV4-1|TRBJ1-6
TGCGCCAGCAGCCAGGTGACAGGGGGAAGTTCACCCCTCCACTTT
CASSQVTGGSSPLHF
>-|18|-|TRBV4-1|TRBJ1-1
TGCGCCAGCAGCCAAGGAACTACTGGCGGGGGGGGGCTGACTGAAGCTTTCTTT
CASSQGTTGGGGLTEAFF
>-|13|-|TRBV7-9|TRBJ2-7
TGTGCCAGCAGCTCCTTACCAGCCTACGAGCAGTACTTC
CASSSLPAYEQYF
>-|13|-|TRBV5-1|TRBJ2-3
TGCGCCAGCAGCTCACAGGGATCAGATACGCAGTATTTT
CASSSQGSDTQYF
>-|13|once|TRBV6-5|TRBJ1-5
TGTGCCAGCAGTTACTCGCGTGAACAGCCCCAGCATTTT
CASSYSREQPQHF
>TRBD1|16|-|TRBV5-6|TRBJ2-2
TGTGCCAGCAGGCCTAACAGGGGGCTATGGGCCGGGGAGCTGTTTTTT
CASRPNRGLWAGELFF